Presented here are 21 T cell receptor beta chains from one specimen sequenced in a study of blood T cell repertoires in COVID-19. Assay used: immunoSEQ multiplex PCR; TCRdb lists only in-frame clones, some missing. The sample shows some 70,000 clones, about 86% of them seen only once. The sample comprised peripheral blood. These receptors originate from a man aged 50-59 years with active COVID-19.

V usage is TRBV6-6 and J usage is TRBJ1-1; D gene ambiguous. There are 12 residues in the CDR3. The V end lost 7 bases, the J end lost 4 bases, and 10 bases lay between the germline ends. Looked up from germline, CDR1 is MNHNY and CDR2 is SVGAGI (reference sequence). CDR3 sequence reads: CASTSGGTEAFF. CDR3 sequence (DNA): TGTGCCAGCACCTCTGGCGGCACTGAAGCTTTCTTT.

The chain has TRBV6-6 and TRBJ1-3; the D gene is possibly TRBD1 (5 bases). Germline CDR1 and CDR2: MNHNY and SVGAGI (reference sequence). The CDR3 covers 15 residues. With 6 bases removed from V and 7 bases from J, the gap between germline ends came to 19 bases. CDR3 DNA sequence: TGTGCCAGCAGAGGAGGGACCGGGACGGGGAACACCATATATTTT. It encodes CASRGGTGTGNTIYF.

This chain connects TRBV7-2 to TRBJ1-1, with D unclear. The CDR3 length is 14 residues. The ends were cut back, 1 base at V and 6 bases at J, with 12 bases in the middle. Germline V gene data show CDR1 as SGHTA and CDR2 as FQGNSA. This chain's CDR3 is CASSLVAGGPEAFF. In DNA, the CDR3 is TGTGCCAGCAGCTTAGTCGCGGGAGGCCCTGAAGCTTTCTTT. The whole variable domain, filled in from reference TRBV7-2 and TRBJ1-1, reads GAGVSQSPSNKVTEKGKDVELRCDPISGHTALYWYRQSLGQGLEFLIYFQGNSAPDKSGLPSDRFSAERTGGSVSTLTIQRTQQEDSAVYLCASSLVAGGPEAFFGQGTRLTVV.

This chain connects TRBV7-2 to TRBJ1-3; 8 bases fit TRBD1. Trimming removed 3 bases from V and 4 bases from J; junction bases left unmatched: 5. Germline V gene sequence: CDR1 SGHTA, CDR2 FQGNSA. The CDR3 spans 15 residues. CDR3 bases: TGTGCCAGCAGCTTCGACAGGGGAGCCGGAAACACCATATATTTT. It translates to CASSFDRGAGNTIYF.

The chain has TRBV28 and TRBJ2-7, with D maybe TRBD2 (7 bases). The CDR3 runs 16 residues. CDR1 and CDR2 (germline): MDHEN, SYDVKM. V lost 5 bases to trimming and J lost 5 bases, with 22 bases between them. The CDR3 region is CASSPPTRGGGNEQYV. The CDR3 region has the DNA TGTGCCAGCAGTCCACCTACTAGGGGGGGAGGAAACGAGCAGTACGTC.

The J gene is TRBJ1-1, the V gene TRBV29-1, with TRBD1 as a possible D gene (6 bases). Per the germline V gene, CDR1 is SQVTM and CDR2 is ANQGSEA. Trimming left V 6 bases short and J 0 bases short, with 14 bases between. The CDR3 has 14 amino acids. CDR3 sequence: CSVSRGAMNTEAFF. The CDR3 DNA is TGCAGCGTCTCGCGGGGGGCAATGAACACTGAAGCTTTCTTT.

This clone came up once. V and J are TRBV18 and TRBJ1-2; D might be TRBD1 (5 bases). Trimming cost V 3 bases and J 0 bases, with 17 bases left between them. Per the germline V gene, CDR1 is KGHSH and CDR2 is LQKENI. This CDR3 comprises 17 residues. The CDR3 is CASSPGAVPIPNYGYTF. The DNA of the CDR3 is TGTGCCAGCTCACCTGGGGCAGTTCCTATCCCTAACTATGGCTACACCTTC.

Only a few counts were recorded for this clone. The rearrangement joins TRBV4-2 to TRBJ1-1; D not resolved. The CDR3 runs to 13 residues. Per germline, CDR1 LGHNA and CDR2 YNFKEQ. Trimming shortened V by 8 bases and J by 1 base, and 11 bases separated the two germline ends. The CDR3 is CASAGRTNTEAFF. The CDR3, as DNA: TGTGCCAGCGCGGGGAGAACGAACACTGAAGCTTTCTTT.

CDR3: CASSLGQGVPEAFF. The CDR3 DNA follows: TGTGCCAGCAGCCTGGGACAGGGGGTCCCTGAAGCTTTCTTT. The V call is TRBV14, the J call TRBJ1-1, with 11 bases aligning to TRBD1. The J segment lost 6 bases and the V segment lost 4 bases, leaving 4 bases of the junction unmatched. This CDR3 contains 14 residues. Looked up from germline, CDR1 is SGHDN and CDR2 is FVKESK.

This clone was found once. The rearrangement links TRBV19 to TRBJ1-6; 7 bases fit TRBD1. This CDR3 has 14 residues. Germline V lookup: CDR1 LNHDA, CDR2 SQIVND (reference sequence). The trim removed 5 bases at V and 6 bases at J, leaving 4 bases unmatched. CDR3 sequence: CASSLGQINSPLHF. DNA of the CDR3: TGTGCCAGTAGTCTGGGACAGATTAATTCACCCCTCCACTTT.

This chain joins TRBV5-1 and TRBJ1-4; unclear D gene. There are 14 residues in the CDR3. Germline CDR1 reads SGHRS; CDR2 reads YFSETQ. V shed 1 base and J shed 0 bases, with 4 bases lying between them. CDR3: CASSLLATNEKLFF. The CDR3 DNA reads as TGCGCCAGCAGCTTGTTAGCAACTAATGAAAAACTGTTTTTT.

J is TRBJ2-2 and V is TRBV7-2, with 9 bases matching TRBD2. The length of the CDR3 is 16 residues. In germline, CDR1 is SGHTA, CDR2 FQGNSA. Germline trimming cut 3 bases from V and 5 bases from J; bases unmatched to any gene: 7. The CDR3 sequence: CASSFTGTSRTGELFF. The CDR3 DNA sequence: TGTGCCAGCAGCTTCACCGGGACTAGCCGTACCGGGGAGCTGTTTTTT.

V and J are TRBV5-4 and TRBJ1-2; unclear D gene. Deletions cut 0 bases from V and 8 bases from J, with 8 bases between. The CDR3 extends over 12 amino acids. CDR1 SGHNT and CDR2 YYREEE come from the germline V gene (reference sequence). CDR3 sequence: CASSLGGRGYTF. In DNA form, the CDR3 reads TGTGCCAGCAGCTTGGGTGGCCGCGGCTACACCTTC.

This clone came up once. The CDR3 loop is CASSLRTDSTNEKLFF. CDR3 bases: TGCGCCAGCAGCCTACGGACGGACTCAACTAATGAAAAACTGTTTTTT. The rearrangement links TRBV4-1 to TRBJ1-4; D not resolved. The CDR3 totals 16 residues. In germline, CDR1 is MGHRA, CDR2 YSYEKL. Trimming left V 4 bases short and J 0 bases short, with 12 bases between.

V usage is TRBV10-1 and J usage is TRBJ1-2, with D unresolved. V lost 4 bases to trimming and J lost 3 bases, with 9 bases between them. This CDR3 is 13 amino acids long. Germline V CDR1 and CDR2: WNHNN, SYGVQD (reference sequence). CDR3 in amino acids: CASSGVGDYGYTF. In DNA, the CDR3 is TGCGCCAGCAGTGGAGTCGGGGACTATGGCTACACCTTC.

The chain recombines TRBV2 with TRBJ2-4, with 9 nucleotides matching TRBD2. V shed 6 bases, J shed 0 bases, and the junction held 9 bases outside the gene matches. Germline V gene sequence: CDR1 SNHLY, CDR2 FYNNEI. This CDR3 spans 17 amino acids. As DNA, the CDR3 is TGTGCCAGCAGGGCGGGACTAGCCCAACTAGCCAAAAACATTCAGTACTTC. It translates to CASRAGLAQLAKNIQYF.

The chain employs TRBV10-2 and TRBJ1-6; TRBD1 aligns across 8 bases. Germline V lookup: CDR1 WSHSY, CDR2 SAAADI. V trimming: 6 bases; J trimming: 7 bases; junction bases outside the gene matches: 5. The CDR3 runs 14 residues. The CDR3 sequence is CASRQGQGNSPLHF. For the CDR3, the DNA is TGCGCCAGCAGACAAGGACAGGGAAATTCACCCCTCCACTTT.

The CDR3 here is CAISENPPGGEQFF. The CDR3 nucleotides read TGTGCCATCAGTGAGAATCCCCCAGGGGGTGAGCAGTTCTTC. The chain recombines TRBV10-3 with TRBJ2-1, with 7 bases matching TRBD1. CDR1 and CDR2 (germline): ENHRY, SYGVKD. The CDR3 extends over 14 amino acids. After removal of 2 bases from V and 9 bases from J, the junction contained 7 bases not matched to a gene.

The genes are TRBV12-5 and TRBJ2-2, with 13 bases lining up with TRBD2. Trimming at V came to 7 bases and at J to 6 bases, leaving 5 bases not matched to a gene. This CDR3 is built from 15 residues. Germline CDR1 is LGHNT and CDR2 is FRNRAP. The CDR3: CASVPGLAGPGELFF. In DNA form, the CDR3 reads TGTGCTAGTGTCCCGGGACTAGCGGGACCCGGGGAGCTGTTTTTT.

This rearrangement joins TRBV6-2 or TRBV6-3 to TRBJ1-2; D ambiguous. Germline loops: CDR1 MNHEY, CDR2 SVGEGT. The V end was cut by 7 bases, the J end by 13 bases, with 22 bases between. The CDR3 is 13 residues long. The chain's CDR3 is CASNPNPGALRTF. The CDR3 region has the DNA TGTGCCAGCAACCCTAACCCGGGAGCTCTCCGCACCTTC.

The chain is built from TRBV5-1 and TRBJ2-1; 7 nucleotides agree with TRBD2. Trimming took 9 bases from V and 7 from J; bases not matched to a gene: 16. Looked up from germline, CDR1 is SGHRS and CDR2 is YFSETQ. This CDR3 spans 15 amino acids. This CDR3 is CATSRDYRLGNEQFF. CDR3 DNA: TGCGCCACCTCTAGGGACTATAGGCTTGGGAATGAGCAGTTCTTC.